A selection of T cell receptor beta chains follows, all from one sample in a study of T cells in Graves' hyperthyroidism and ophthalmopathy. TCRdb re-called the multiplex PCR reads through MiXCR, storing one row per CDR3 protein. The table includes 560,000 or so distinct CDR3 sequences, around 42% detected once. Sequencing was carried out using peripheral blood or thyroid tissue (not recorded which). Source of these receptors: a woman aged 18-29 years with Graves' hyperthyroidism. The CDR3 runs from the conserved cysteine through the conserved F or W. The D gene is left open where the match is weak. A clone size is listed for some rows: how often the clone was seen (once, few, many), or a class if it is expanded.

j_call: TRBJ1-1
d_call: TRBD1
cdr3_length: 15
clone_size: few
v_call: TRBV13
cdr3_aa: CASSLEGQVSTEAFF
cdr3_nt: TGTGCCAGCAGCTTAGAGGGACAGGTTTCTACTGAAGCTTTCTTT

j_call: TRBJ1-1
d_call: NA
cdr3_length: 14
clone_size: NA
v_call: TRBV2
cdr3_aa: CASSDASGNTEAFF
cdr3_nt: TGTGCCAGCAGTGACGCTAGCGGGAACACTGAAGCTTTCTTT

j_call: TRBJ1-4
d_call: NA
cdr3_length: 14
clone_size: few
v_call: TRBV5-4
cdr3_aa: CASSLQGLNEKLFF
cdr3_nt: TGTGCCAGCAGCTTACAGGGTCTGAATGAAAAACTGTTTTTT

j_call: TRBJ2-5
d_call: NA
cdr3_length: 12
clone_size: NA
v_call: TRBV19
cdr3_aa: CASSGIEETQYF
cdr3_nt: TGTGCCAGTAGCGGGATTGAAGAGACCCAGTACTTC

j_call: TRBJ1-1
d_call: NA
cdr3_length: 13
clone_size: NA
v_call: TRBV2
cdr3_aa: CASNPSGRTEAFF
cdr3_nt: TGTGCCAGCAATCCGTCAGGGAGGACTGAAGCTTTCTTT

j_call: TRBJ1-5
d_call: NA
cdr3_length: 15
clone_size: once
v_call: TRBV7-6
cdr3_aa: CASSLGDSASQPQHF
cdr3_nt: TGTGCCAGCAGCTTAGGAGACAGTGCGAGTCAGCCCCAGCATTTT

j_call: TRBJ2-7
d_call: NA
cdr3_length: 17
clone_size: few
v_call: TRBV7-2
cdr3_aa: CASSPTIPSPSSYEQYF
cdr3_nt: TGTGCCAGCAGCCCCACCATCCCGAGCCCCAGCTCCTACGAGCAGTACTTC

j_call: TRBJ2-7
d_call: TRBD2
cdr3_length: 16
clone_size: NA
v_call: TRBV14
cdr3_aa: CASSPALAGVAYEQYF
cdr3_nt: TGTGCCAGCAGCCCTGCTCTAGCGGGAGTAGCCTACGAGCAGTACTTC

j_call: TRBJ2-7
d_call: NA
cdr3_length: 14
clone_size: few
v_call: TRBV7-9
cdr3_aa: CASSLVRDNYEQYF
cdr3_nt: TGTGCCAGCAGCTTAGTCCGGGACAACTACGAGCAGTACTTC

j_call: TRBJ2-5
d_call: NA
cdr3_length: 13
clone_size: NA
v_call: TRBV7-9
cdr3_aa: CASIFQGSGTQYF
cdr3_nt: TGTGCCAGCATCTTTCAGGGTAGTGGGACCCAGTACTTC

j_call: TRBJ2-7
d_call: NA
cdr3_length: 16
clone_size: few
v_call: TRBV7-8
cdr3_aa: CASSLEFGGKGYEQYF
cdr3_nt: TGTGCCAGCAGCTTAGAGTTCGGGGGAAAAGGCTACGAGCAGTACTTC

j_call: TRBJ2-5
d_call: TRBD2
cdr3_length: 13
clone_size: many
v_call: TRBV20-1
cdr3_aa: CSAEGGGLETQYF
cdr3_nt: TGCAGTGCAGAGGGCGGGGGGCTTGAGACCCAGTACTTC

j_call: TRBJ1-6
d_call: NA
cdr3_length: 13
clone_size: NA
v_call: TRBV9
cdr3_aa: CASSAYTGSPLHF
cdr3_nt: TGTGCCAGCAGCGCCTATACCGGTTCACCCCTCCACTTT

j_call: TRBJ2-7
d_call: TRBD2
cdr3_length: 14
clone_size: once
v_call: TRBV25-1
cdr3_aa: CASSEGTRGDEQYF
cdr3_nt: TGTGCCAGCAGTGAAGGGACTAGGGGAGACGAGCAGTACTTC

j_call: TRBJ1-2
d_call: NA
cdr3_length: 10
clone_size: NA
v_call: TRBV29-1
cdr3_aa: CSSSQGGHTF
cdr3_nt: TGCAGCAGTTCGCAGGGAGGGCACACCTTC

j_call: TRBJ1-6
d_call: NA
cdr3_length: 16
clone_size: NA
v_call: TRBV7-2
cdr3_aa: CASSQMGGKMNSPLHF
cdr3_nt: TGCGCCAGCAGCCAAATGGGTGGGAAGATGAATTCACCCCTCCACTTT

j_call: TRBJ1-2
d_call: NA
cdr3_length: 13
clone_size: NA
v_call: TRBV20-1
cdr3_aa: CSARVPGAYGYTF
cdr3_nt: TGCAGTGCTAGAGTACCAGGGGCCTATGGCTACACCTTC

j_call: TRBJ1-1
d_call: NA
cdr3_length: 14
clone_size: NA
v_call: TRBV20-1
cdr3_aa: CSANAGTLNTEAFF
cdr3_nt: TGCAGTGCTAATGCCGGGACTCTGAACACTGAAGCTTTCTTT

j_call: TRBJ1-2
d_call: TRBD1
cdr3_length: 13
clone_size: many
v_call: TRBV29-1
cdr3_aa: CSVDPGTGHGYTF
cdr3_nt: TGCAGCGTAGATCCCGGGACAGGGCACGGCTACACCTTC

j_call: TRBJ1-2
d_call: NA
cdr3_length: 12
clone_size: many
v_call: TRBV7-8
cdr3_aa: CVGSWGGYGYTF
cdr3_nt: TGTGTAGGCAGCTGGGGGGGCTATGGCTACACCTTC

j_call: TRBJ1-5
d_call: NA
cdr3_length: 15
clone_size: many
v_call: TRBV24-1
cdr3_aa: CATSDVQGRNQPQHF
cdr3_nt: TGTGCCACCAGTGACGTACAGGGTCGCAATCAGCCCCAGCATTTT

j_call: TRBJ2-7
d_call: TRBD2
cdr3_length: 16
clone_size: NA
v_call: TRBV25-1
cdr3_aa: CASSPGELARDYEQYF
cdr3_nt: TGTGCCAGCAGCCCCGGAGAACTAGCGAGAGACTACGAGCAGTACTTC

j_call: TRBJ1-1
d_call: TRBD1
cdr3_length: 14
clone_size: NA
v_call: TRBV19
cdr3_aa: CASRLQGSGTEAFF
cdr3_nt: TGTGCCAGTAGGCTACAGGGGAGTGGGACTGAAGCTTTCTTT

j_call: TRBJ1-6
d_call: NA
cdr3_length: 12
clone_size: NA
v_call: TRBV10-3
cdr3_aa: CAISEGPQSLHF
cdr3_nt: TGTGCCATCAGTGAGGGACCTCAATCCCTCCACTTT

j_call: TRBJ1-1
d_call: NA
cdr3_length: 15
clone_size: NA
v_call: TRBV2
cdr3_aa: CASSELGWGDTEAFF
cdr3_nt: TGTGCCAGCAGTGAACTTGGCTGGGGAGACACTGAAGCTTTCTTT

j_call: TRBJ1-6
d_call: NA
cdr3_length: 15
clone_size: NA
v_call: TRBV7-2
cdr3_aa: CASSASRAERSPLHF
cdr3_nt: TGTGCCAGCAGCGCCTCCCGGGCCGAGCGTTCACCCCTCCACTTT

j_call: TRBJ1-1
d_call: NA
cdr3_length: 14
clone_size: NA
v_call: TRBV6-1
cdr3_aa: CASSYSRDNTEAFF
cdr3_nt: TGTGCCAGCAGTTACTCCCGGGACAACACTGAAGCTTTCTTT

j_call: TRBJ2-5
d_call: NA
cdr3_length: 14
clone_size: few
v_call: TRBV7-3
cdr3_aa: CASSVPGWKETQYF
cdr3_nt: TGTGCCAGCAGCGTCCCGGGATGGAAAGAGACCCAGTACTTC

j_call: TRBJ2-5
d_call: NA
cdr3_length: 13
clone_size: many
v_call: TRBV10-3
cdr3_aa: CASQTGAEETQYF
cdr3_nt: TGTGCCAGCCAAACAGGTGCCGAAGAGACCCAGTACTTC

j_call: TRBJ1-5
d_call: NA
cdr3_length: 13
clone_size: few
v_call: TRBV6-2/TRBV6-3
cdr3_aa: CASNARRNQPQHF
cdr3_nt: TGTGCCAGCAACGCTCGGAGGAATCAGCCCCAGCATTTT

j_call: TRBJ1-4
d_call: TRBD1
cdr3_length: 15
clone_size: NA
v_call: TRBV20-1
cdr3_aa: CSARDGGTVNEKLFF
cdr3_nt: TGCAGTGCTAGAGATGGCGGGACAGTTAATGAAAAACTGTTTTTT

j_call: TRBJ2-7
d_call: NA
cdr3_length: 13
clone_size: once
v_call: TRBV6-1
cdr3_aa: CASSVGVTYEQYF
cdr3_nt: TGTGCCAGCAGTGTCGGGGTTACCTACGAGCAGTACTTC

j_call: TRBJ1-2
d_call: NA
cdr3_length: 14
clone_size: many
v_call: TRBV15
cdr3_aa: CATSSQRRGGDNTF
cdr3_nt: TGTGCCACCAGCAGCCAGCGGCGAGGGGGGGACAACACCTTC

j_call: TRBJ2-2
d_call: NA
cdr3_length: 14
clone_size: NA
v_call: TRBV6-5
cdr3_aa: CASSYRGLGGELFF
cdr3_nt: TGTGCCAGCAGTTACCGGGGGCTAGGCGGGGAGCTGTTTTTT

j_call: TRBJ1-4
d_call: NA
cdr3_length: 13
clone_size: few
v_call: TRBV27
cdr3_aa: CASSSTGERALFF
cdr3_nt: TGTGCCAGCAGTTCTACGGGCGAACGGGCACTGTTTTTT

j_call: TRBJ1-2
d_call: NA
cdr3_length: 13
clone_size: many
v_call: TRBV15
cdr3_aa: CATSTLPDSGYTF
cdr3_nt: TGTGCCACCAGCACCCTTCCTGATTCCGGCTACACCTTC

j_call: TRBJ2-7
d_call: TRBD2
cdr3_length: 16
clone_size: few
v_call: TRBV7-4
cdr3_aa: CASSYSGTSGGYEQYF
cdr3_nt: TGTGCCAGCAGCTACTCCGGGACTAGCGGAGGCTACGAGCAGTACTTC

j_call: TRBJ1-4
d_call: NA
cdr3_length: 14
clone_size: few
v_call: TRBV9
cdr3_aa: CASSVTQTNEKLFF
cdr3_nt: TGTGCCAGCAGCGTGACCCAAACTAATGAAAAACTGTTTTTT

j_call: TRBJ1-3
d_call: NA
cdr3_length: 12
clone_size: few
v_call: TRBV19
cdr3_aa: CASSETGNTIYF
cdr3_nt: TGTGCCAGTAGCGAGACAGGAAACACCATATATTTT

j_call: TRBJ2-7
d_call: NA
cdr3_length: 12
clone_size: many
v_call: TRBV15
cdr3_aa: CATRGDPYEQYF
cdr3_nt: TGTGCCACCAGAGGGGACCCCTACGAGCAGTACTTC

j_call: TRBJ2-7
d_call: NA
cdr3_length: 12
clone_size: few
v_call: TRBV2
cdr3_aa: CASRGDGGEQYF
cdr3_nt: TGTGCCAGCAGGGGAGACGGTGGGGAGCAGTACTTC

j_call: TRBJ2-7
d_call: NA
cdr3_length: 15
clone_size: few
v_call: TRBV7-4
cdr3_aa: CASSSPGTGLVEQYF
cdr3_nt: TGTGCCAGCAGTTCCCCCGGGACTGGCCTGGTCGAGCAGTACTTC

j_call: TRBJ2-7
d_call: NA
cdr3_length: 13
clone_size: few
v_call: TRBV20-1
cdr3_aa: CSARGTGLGEQYF
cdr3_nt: TGCAGTGCTAGAGGTACAGGGCTAGGGGAGCAGTACTTC

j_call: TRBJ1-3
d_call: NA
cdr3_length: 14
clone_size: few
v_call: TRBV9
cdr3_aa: CASREAGGGNTIYF
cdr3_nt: TGTGCCAGCAGGGAGGCGGGTGGTGGAAACACCATATATTTT

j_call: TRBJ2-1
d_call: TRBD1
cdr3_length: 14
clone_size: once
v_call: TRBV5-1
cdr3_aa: CASTIDRGQDEQFF
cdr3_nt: TGCGCCAGCACCATCGACAGGGGGCAGGATGAGCAGTTCTTC

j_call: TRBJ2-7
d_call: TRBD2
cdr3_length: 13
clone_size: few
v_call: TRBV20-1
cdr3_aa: CSAGRGAVYEQYF
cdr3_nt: TGCAGCGCTGGGCGGGGGGCGGTCTACGAGCAGTACTTC

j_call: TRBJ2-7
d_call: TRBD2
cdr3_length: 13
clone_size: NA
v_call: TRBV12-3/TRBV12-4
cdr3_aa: CASSLREVDEQYF
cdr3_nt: TGTGCCAGCAGTTTGCGGGAGGTGGACGAGCAGTACTTC

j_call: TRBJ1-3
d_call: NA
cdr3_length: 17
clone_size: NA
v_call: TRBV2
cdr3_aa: CASSAAGAHFSGNTIYF
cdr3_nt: TGTGCCAGCTCAGCGGCAGGGGCTCACTTCTCTGGAAACACCATATATTTT

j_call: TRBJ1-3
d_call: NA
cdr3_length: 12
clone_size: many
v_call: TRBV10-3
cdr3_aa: CAISIPGNTIYF
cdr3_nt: TGTGCCATCAGTATACCTGGAAACACCATATATTTT

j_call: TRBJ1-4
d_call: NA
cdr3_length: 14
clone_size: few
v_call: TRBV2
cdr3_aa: CASSGGQGPEKLFF
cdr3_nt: TGTGCCAGCAGTGGAGGGCAGGGTCCGGAAAAACTGTTTTTT

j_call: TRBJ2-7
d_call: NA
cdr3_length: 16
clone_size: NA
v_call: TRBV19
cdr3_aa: CASSIRAFGASYEQYF
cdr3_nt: TGTGCCAGTAGTATACGAGCTTTCGGAGCCTCCTACGAGCAGTACTTC

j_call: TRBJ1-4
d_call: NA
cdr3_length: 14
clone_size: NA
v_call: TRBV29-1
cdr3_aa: CSVWSGKGGEKLFF
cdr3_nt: TGCAGCGTTTGGAGTGGGAAGGGCGGGGAAAAACTGTTTTTT

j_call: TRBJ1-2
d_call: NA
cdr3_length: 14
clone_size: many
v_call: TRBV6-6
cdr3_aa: CASSYGGEGYGYTF
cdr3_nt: TGTGCCAGCAGTTACGGGGGAGAGGGCTATGGCTACACCTTC

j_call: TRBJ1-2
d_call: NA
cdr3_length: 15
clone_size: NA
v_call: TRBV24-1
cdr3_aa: CATSPADDPGYGYTF
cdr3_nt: TGTGCCACCAGCCCAGCGGACGATCCAGGGTATGGCTACACCTTC

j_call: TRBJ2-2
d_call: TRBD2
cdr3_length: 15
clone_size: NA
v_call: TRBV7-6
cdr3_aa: CASSLWGLATGELFF
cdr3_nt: TGTGCCAGCAGCTTATGGGGACTAGCGACCGGGGAGCTGTTTTTT

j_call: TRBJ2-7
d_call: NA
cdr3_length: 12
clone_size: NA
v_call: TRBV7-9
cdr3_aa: CASSLTSREQYF
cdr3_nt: TGTGCCAGCAGCTTAACTAGTCGCGAGCAGTACTTC

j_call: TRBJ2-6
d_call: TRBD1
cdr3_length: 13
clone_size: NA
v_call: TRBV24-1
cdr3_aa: CATSVAGGNVLTF
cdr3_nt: TGTGCCACCAGTGTAGCAGGGGGCAACGTCCTGACTTTC

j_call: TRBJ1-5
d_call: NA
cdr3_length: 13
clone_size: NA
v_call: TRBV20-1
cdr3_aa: CSARESWGQPQHF
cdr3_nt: TGCAGTGCTAGAGAATCTTGGGGTCAGCCCCAGCATTTT

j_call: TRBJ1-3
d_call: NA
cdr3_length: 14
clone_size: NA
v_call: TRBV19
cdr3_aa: CASTEGSPGNTIYF
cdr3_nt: TGTGCCAGTACGGAGGGAAGCCCTGGAAACACCATATATTTT